Below are 15 T cell receptor beta chains sequenced from a single sample in a study of T cell responses to AZD1222 COVID-19 vaccine. Libraries were prepared by immunoSEQ multiplex PCR; TCRdb keeps only in-frame clonotypes and omits some of them. The data hold 140,000 to 150,000 clones, with 88% observed a single time. Specimen: peripheral blood, collected on day 0 of AZD1222 vaccination. The receptors stem from an adult in good health.

This clone was seen once. The genes are TRBV5-8 and TRBJ1-3, with D possibly TRBD1 on 5 matching bases. Germline CDR1 SGHTS, CDR2 YDEGEE. The CDR3 spans 15 residues. Trimming removed 3 bases from V and 0 bases from J, with 10 bases in between. The CDR3: CASSWGENSGNTIYF. As DNA, the CDR3 is TGTGCCAGCAGCTGGGGGGAGAACTCTGGAAACACCATATATTTT.

The chain employs TRBV19 and TRBJ1-3; D not resolved. This CDR3 region has 15 residues. Germline loops: CDR1 LNHDA, CDR2 SQIVND (reference sequence). Trimming left V 3 bases short and J 0 bases short, with 9 bases between. The CDR3 DNA reads TGTGCCAGTAGTATCCTTGGAAGCTCTGGAAACACCATATATTTT. The encoded protein is CASSILGSSGNTIYF. Drawing the rest from reference TRBV19 and TRBJ1-3, the complete variable domain is DGGITQSPKYLFRKEGQNVTLSCEQNLNHDAMYWYRQDPGQGLRLIYYSQIVNDFQKGDIAEGYSVSREKKESFPLTVTSAQKNPTAFYLCASSILGSSGNTIYFGEGSWLTVV.

The chain has TRBV18 and TRBJ2-2, with 14 bases that match TRBD2. The CDR3 contains 17 residues. Losses at the gene ends were 4 bases for V and 7 bases for J; bases not matched to a gene: 8. Germline V gene sequence: CDR1 KGHSH, CDR2 LQKENI. CDR3 sequence reads: CASSRGLAGGRGGELFF. In DNA form, the CDR3 reads TGTGCCAGCTCACGAGGACTAGCGGGGGGCCGCGGCGGGGAGCTGTTTTTT.

The V and J genes are TRBV27 and TRBJ1-5; D is possibly TRBD1 (5 bases). Trimming removed 10 bases at V and 5 bases at J, with 21 bases between. CDR1 and CDR2 from the germline V gene are MNHEY and SMNVEV (reference sequence). This CDR3 has 15 residues. The CDR3 loop reads CATSPGTMAYQPQHF. In nucleotides, the CDR3 is TGTGCCACCTCACCTGGGACGATGGCTTATCAGCCCCAGCATTTT.

The genes are TRBV5-6 and TRBJ2-7, with TRBD1 as a possible D gene (6 bases). The CDR3 length is 13 residues. V was shortened by 6 bases and J by 6 bases, with 16 bases between the two germline ends. Germline CDR1 reads SGHDT; CDR2 reads YYEEEE. The CDR3 loop is CASTGTFNPEQYF. CDR3 DNA sequence: TGTGCCAGCACCGGGACATTTAATCCCGAGCAGTACTTC. Full variable domain (missing parts from reference TRBV5-6 and TRBJ2-7): DAGVTQSPTHLIKTRGQQVTLRCSPKSGHDTVSWYQQALGQGPQFIFQYYEEEERQRGNFPDRFSGHQFPNYSSELNVNALLLGDSALYLCASTGTFNPEQYFGPGTRLTVT.

The chain carries TRBV7-9 and TRBJ2-2, with 9 positions matching TRBD2. CDR1 SEHNR and CDR2 FQNEAQ come from the germline V gene (reference sequence). The CDR3 is 17 amino acids. V lost 4 bases and J lost 1; bases outside the gene matches: 7. The CDR3 reads CASSSPRGGENTGELFF. CDR3 DNA sequence: TGTGCCAGCAGCTCCCCGCGGGGGGGCGAGAACACCGGGGAGCTGTTTTTT.

The chain uses TRBV28 and TRBJ1-6; 7 bases agree with TRBD1. This CDR3 has 15 amino acids. After removal of 2 bases from V and 4 bases from J, the junction contained 2 bases not matched to a gene. CDR1 and CDR2 (germline): MDHEN, SYDVKM. The CDR3 protein is CASSLGTAYNSPLHF. The CDR3 bases are TGTGCCAGCAGTTTAGGGACAGCTTATAATTCACCCCTCCACTTT.

The rearrangement joins TRBV19 to TRBJ1-5; no definite D call. The CDR3 covers 12 residues. The germline V gene has CDR1 LNHDA and CDR2 SQIVND (reference sequence). V lost 5 bases and J 5 bases, leaving 7 bases between the germline ends. The CDR3 loop reads CASSPQYQPQHF. CDR3 DNA sequence: TGTGCCAGTAGTCCCCAATATCAGCCCCAGCATTTT.

The rearrangement uses TRBV6-7 and TRBJ1-5; D ambiguous. TRBV6-7 is given ORF status, its function remaining uncertain. The CDR3 has 12 amino acids. Trimming removed 2 bases from V and 8 bases from J, with 7 bases in between. CDR3 amino acids: CASSYRPEPQHF. CDR3 DNA: TGTGCCAGCAGTTACAGGCCGGAGCCCCAGCATTTT.

The J gene is TRBJ1-2, the V gene TRBV2; D not certain. Trimming took 3 bases from V and 3 from J, leaving 5 bases between them. The germline V gene has CDR1 SNHLY and CDR2 FYNNEI. The CDR3 is made up of 12 amino acids. For the CDR3, the DNA is TGTGCCAGCAGTGATGGGCACTATGGCTACACCTTC. Translating gives CASSDGHYGYTF.

The rearrangement links TRBV5-1 to TRBJ2-3; perhaps TRBD2 as D (5 bases). Germline assignment: CDR1 SGHRS and CDR2 YFSETQ. The CDR3 contains 14 residues. V lost 0 bases and J lost 5, with 10 bases in between. CDR3 loop: CASSLASGGDTQYF. CDR3 in DNA: TGCGCCAGCAGCTTGGCTTCAGGAGGAGATACGCAGTATTTT. The complete variable domain, with remaining parts taken from reference TRBV5-1 and TRBJ2-3, reads KAGVTQTPRYLIKTRGQQVTLSCSPISGHRSVSWYQQTPGQGLQFLFEYFSETQRNKGNFPGRFSGRQFSNSRSEMNVSTLELGDSALYLCASSLASGGDTQYFGPGTRLTVL.

The chain joins TRBV6-2 or TRBV6-3 to TRBJ1-2; D gene ambiguous. From germline, CDR1 is MNHEY and CDR2 SVGEGT. The CDR3 runs to 13 residues. Trimming took off 2 bases at V and 4 bases at J, with 8 bases between the two ends. CDR3 loop: CASSYPSGYGYTF. The DNA for the CDR3 is TGTGCCAGCAGTTACCCCTCTGGCTATGGCTACACCTTC.

The rearrangement links TRBV4-3 to TRBJ2-7; TRBD1 or TRBD2 may be the D gene (6 bases each). CDR1 is LGHNA and CDR2 is YSLEER in the germline V gene. The CDR3 contains 16 residues. V shed 1 base and J shed 2 bases, with 15 bases lying between them. The CDR3 region is CASSQGLGGYTYEQYF. In nucleotides, the CDR3 is TGCGCCAGCAGCCAAGGGTTGGGGGGCTACACCTACGAGCAGTACTTC.

This clone has a handful of counts. The chain employs TRBV6-2 or TRBV6-3 and TRBJ1-5; D is possibly TRBD1 (5 bases). The CDR3 contains 14 residues. Germline V gene sequence: CDR1 MNHEY, CDR2 SVGEGT. V shed 5 bases and J shed 3 bases, with 11 bases lying between them. The CDR3: CASSRGTFNQPQHF. The DNA of the CDR3 is TGTGCCAGCAGTCGGGGGACCTTCAATCAGCCCCAGCATTTT.

The chain joins TRBV15 to TRBJ1-1; unclear D gene. Deletions cut 0 bases from V and 4 bases from J, with 9 bases between. This CDR3 has 14 residues. Germline assignment: CDR1 LNHNV and CDR2 YYDKDF (reference sequence). CDR3 residues: CATSRELKATEAFF. CDR3 in DNA: TGTGCCACCAGCAGAGAACTTAAGGCCACTGAAGCTTTCTTT.